The present T cell receptor (beta chain) was sequenced within a study of T cell responses to AZD1222 COVID-19 vaccine. Study background: Second doses that came at about 4 or about 12 weeks were put together. Study-wide results and caveats: Reportedly, nearly half the spike-specific TCRs target unmutated variant regions. There were repertoire samples only from the period after the peak T cell response. Females outnumbered males among donors, who were mostly white British; clonal diversity was possibly underestimated.

The protocol was immunoSEQ multiplex PCR, while the TCRdb copy is restricted to in-frame clones and leaves out a portion. Seen here are 110,000 to 150,000 clones, about 90% observed once, and the top ten hold roughly 3%. V shed 1 base and J shed 8 bases, with 6 bases lying between them. This CDR3 has 12 amino acids. The germline V gene encodes CDR1 ENHRY and CDR2 SYGVKD. Comment on this clone: Antigen specificity is unknown.

This sequence originates from an adult in good health. Sequences were derived from peripheral blood, sampled on day 0 of AZD1222 vaccination. The rearrangement joins TRBV10-3 to TRBJ2-1; possible D gene TRBD2, 6 bases. The DNA of the CDR3 is TGTGCCATCAGTGAGTGGGGGGATGAGCAGTTCTTC. As protein: CAISEWGDEQFF.